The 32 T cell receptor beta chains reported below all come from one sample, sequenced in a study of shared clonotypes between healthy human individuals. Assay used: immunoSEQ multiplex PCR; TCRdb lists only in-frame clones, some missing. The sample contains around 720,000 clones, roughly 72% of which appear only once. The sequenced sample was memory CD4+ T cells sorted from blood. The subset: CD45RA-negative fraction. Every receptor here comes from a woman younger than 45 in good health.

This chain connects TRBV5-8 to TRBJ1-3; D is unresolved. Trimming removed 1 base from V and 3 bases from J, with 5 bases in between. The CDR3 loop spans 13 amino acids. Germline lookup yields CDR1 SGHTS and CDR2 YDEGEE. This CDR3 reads CASSLYRGNTIYF. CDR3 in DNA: TGTGCCAGCAGCTTGTATCGTGGAAACACCATATATTTT.

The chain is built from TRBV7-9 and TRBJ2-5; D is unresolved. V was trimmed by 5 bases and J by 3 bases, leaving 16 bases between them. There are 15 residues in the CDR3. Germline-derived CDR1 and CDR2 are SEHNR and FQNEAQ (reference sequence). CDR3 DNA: TGTGCCAGCAGCCCGGGTCCTCGGATAAAAGAGACCCAGTACTTC. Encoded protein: CASSPGPRIKETQYF.

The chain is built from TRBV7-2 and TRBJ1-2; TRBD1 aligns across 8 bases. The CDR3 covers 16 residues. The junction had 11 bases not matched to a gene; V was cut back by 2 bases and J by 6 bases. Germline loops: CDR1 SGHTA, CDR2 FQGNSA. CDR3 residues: CASSLRRQGARDGYTF. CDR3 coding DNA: TGTGCCAGCAGCTTACGGCGGCAGGGGGCCCGTGATGGCTACACCTTC.

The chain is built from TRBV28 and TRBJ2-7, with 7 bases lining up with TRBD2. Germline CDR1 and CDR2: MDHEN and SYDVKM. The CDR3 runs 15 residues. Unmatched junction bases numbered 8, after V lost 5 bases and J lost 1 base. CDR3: CASSTSASGSYEQYF. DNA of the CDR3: TGTGCCAGCAGTACCTCGGCTAGCGGATCCTACGAGCAGTACTTC.

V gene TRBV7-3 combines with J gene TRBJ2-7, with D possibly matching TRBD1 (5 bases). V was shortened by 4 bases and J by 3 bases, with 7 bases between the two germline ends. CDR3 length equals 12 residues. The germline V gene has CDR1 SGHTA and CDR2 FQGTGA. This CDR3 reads CASSSTVYEQYF. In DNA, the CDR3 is TGTGCCAGCAGCTCGACAGTCTACGAGCAGTACTTC.

The DNA of the CDR3 is TGTGCCAGCAGTTTCTTTGAGACCCAGTACTTC. Translating it yields CASSFFETQYF. The V and J genes are TRBV28 and TRBJ2-5, with unresolved D. The CDR3 has 11 amino acids. V dropped 3 bases and J dropped 5 bases, with 4 bases sitting between them. The germline CDR1 and CDR2 sequences are MDHEN and SYDVKM.

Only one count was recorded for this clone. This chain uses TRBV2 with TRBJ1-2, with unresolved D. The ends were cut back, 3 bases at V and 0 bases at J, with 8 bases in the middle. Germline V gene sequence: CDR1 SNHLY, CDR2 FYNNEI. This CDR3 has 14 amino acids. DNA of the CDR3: TGTGCCAGCAGTGAGTTCGTCACTAACTATGGCTACACCTTC. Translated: CASSEFVTNYGYTF.

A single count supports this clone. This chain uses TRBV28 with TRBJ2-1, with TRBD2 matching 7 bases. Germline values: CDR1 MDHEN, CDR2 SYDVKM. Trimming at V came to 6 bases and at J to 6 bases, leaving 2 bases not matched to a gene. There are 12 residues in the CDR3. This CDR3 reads CASSTSVNEQFF. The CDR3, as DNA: TGTGCCAGCAGCACTAGCGTCAATGAGCAGTTCTTC.

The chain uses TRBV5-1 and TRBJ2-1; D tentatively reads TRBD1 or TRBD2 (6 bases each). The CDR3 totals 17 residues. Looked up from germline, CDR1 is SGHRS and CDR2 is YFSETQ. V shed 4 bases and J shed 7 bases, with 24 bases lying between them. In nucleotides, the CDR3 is TGCGCCAGCAGCCGTTCCGGAAACGGGGGCCTGGAGAATGAGCAGTTCTTC. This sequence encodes CASSRSGNGGLENEQFF.

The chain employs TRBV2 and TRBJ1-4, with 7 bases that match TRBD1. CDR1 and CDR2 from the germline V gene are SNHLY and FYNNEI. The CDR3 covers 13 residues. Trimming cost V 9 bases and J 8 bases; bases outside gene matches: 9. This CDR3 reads CASATGMYEKLFF. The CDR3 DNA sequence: TGTGCCAGTGCGACAGGGATGTACGAAAAACTGTTTTTT.

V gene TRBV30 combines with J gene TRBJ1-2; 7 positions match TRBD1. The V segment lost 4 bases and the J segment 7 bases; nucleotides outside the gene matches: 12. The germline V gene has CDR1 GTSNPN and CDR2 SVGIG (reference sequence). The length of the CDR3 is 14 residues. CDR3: CAWTLLTGSGGYTF. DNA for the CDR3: TGTGCCTGGACTCTACTGACAGGGTCGGGTGGCTACACCTTC. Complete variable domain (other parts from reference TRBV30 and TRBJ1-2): SQTIHQWPATLVQPVGSPLSLECTVEGTSNPNLYWYRQAAGRGLQLLFYSVGIGQISSEVPQNLSASRPQDRQFILSSKKLLLSDSGFYLCAWTLLTGSGGYTFGSGTRLTVV.

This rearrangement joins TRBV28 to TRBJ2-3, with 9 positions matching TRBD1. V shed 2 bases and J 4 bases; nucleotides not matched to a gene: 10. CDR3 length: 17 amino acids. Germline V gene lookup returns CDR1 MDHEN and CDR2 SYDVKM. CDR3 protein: CASSLLNHRGLADTQYF. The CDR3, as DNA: TGTGCCAGCAGTTTACTTAATCACAGGGGGCTGGCAGATACGCAGTATTTT.

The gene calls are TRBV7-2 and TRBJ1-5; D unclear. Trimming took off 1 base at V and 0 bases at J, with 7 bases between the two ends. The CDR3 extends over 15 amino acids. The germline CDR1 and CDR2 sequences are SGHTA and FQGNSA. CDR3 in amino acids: CASSLGSSSNQPQHF. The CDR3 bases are TGTGCCAGCAGCTTAGGGTCAAGTAGCAATCAGCCCCAGCATTTT.

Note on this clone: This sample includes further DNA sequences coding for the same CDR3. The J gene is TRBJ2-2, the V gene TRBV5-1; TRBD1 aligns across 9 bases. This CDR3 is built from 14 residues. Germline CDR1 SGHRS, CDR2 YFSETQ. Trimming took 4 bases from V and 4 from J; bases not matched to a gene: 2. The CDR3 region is CASSPGQGTGELFF. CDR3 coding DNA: TGCGCCAGCAGCCCGGGACAGGGCACCGGGGAGCTGTTTTTT.

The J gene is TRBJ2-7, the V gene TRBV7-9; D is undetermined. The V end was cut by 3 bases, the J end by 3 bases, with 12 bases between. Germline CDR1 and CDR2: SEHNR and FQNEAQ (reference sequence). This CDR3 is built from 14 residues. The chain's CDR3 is CASSLTSENYEQYF. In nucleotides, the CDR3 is TGTGCCAGCAGCTTGACGTCGGAGAACTACGAGCAGTACTTC.

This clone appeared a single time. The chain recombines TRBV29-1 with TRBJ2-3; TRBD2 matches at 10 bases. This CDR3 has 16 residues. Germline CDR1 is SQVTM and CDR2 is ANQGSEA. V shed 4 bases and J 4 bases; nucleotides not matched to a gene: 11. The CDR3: CSVAGRASGRPDTQYF. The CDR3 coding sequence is TGCAGCGTTGCTGGTAGGGCTAGCGGGAGACCAGATACGCAGTATTTT.

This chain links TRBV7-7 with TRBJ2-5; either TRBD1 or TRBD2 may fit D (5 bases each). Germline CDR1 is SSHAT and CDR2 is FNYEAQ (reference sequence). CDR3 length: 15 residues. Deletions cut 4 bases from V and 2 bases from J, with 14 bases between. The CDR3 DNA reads TGTGCCAGCAGCTCAACCCCGGGACCTCAAGAGACCCAGTACTTC. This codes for CASSSTPGPQETQYF.

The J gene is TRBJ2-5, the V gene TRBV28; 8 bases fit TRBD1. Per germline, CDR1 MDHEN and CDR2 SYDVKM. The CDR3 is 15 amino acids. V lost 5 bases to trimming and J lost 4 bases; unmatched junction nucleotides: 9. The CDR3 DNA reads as TGTGCCAGCAGTCGCCGGACAGGGAGGACAGAGACCCAGTACTTC. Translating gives CASSRRTGRTETQYF.

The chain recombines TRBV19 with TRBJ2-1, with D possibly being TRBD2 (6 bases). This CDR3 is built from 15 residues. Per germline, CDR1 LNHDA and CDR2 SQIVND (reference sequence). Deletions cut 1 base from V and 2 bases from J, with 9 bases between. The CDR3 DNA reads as TGTGCCAGTAGTATAGCGGGAGTCCCCTACAATGAGCAGTTCTTC. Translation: CASSIAGVPYNEQFF.

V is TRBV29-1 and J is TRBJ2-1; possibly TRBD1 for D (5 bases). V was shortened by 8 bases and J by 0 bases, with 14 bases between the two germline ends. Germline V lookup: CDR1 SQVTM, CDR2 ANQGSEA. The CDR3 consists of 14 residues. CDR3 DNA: TGCAGCCCCCCCCAGGGCTACTCCTACAATGAGCAGTTCTTC. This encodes CSPPQGYSYNEQFF.

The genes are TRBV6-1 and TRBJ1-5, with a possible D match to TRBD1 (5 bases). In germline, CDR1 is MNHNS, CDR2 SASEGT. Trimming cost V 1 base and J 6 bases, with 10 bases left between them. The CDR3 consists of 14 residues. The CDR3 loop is CASSEGGEPQPQHF. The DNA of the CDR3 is TGTGCCAGCAGTGAAGGGGGGGAGCCTCAGCCCCAGCATTTT.

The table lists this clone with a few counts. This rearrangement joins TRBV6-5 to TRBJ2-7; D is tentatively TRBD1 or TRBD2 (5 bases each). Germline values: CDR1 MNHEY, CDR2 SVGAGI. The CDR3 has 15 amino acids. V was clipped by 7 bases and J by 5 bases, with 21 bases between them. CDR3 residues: CASKPQGSAGHEQYF. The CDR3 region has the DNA TGTGCCAGCAAACCGCAGGGCAGCGCGGGTCACGAGCAGTACTTC.

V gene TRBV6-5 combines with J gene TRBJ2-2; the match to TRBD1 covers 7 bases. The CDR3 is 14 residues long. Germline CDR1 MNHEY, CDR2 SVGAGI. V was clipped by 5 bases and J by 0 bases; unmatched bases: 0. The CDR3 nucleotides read TGTGCCAGCAGTGGGACAGCGAACACCGGGGAGCTGTTTTTT. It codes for CASSGTANTGELFF.

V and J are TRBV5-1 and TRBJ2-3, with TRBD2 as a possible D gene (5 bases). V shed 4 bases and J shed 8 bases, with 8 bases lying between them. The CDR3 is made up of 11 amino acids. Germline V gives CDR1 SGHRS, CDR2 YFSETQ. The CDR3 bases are TGCGCCAGCAGCCAGGAGGCTACGCAGTATTTT. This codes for CASSQEATQYF.

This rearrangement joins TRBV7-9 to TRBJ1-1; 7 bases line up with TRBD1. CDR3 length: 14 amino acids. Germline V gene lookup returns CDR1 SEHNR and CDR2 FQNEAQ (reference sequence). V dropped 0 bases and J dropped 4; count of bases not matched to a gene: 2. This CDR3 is CASSLAGTVTEAFF. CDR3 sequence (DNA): TGTGCCAGCAGCTTAGCCGGGACAGTCACTGAAGCTTTCTTT. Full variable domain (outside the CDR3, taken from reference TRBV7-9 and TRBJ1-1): DTGVSQNPRHKITKRGQNVTFRCDPISEHNRLYWYRQTLGQGPEFLTYFQNEAQLEKSRLLSDRFSAERPKGSFSTLEIQRTEQGDSAMYLCASSLAGTVTEAFFGQGTRLTVV.

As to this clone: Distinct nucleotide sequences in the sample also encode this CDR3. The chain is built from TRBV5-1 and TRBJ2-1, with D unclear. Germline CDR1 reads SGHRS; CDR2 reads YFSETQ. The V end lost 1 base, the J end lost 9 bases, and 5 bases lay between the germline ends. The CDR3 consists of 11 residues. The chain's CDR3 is CASSLSGEQFF. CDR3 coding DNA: TGCGCCAGCAGCTTGTCTGGTGAGCAGTTCTTC.

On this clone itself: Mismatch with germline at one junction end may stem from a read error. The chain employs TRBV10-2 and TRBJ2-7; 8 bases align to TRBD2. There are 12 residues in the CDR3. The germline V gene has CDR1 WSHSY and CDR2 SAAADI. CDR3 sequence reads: CASSEPTSEEYF. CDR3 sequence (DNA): TGCGCCAGCAGTGAGCCGACTAGCGAGGAGTACTTC.

CDR3: CASSQASNTGELFF. CDR3 coding DNA: TGCGCCAGCAGCCAAGCAAGTAACACCGGGGAGCTGTTTTTT. This rearrangement joins TRBV4-1 to TRBJ2-2; D not resolved. The CDR3 is 14 residues long. Germline V gene sequence: CDR1 MGHRA, CDR2 YSYEKL. V lost 1 base and J lost 2, with 5 bases in between.

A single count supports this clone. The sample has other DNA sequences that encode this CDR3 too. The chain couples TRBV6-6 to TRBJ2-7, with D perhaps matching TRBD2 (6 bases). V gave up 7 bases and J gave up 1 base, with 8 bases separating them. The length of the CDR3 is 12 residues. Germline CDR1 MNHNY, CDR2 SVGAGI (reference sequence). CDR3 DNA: TGTGCCAGCAAAGGAGGGTCCTACGAGCAGTACTTC. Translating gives CASKGGSYEQYF.

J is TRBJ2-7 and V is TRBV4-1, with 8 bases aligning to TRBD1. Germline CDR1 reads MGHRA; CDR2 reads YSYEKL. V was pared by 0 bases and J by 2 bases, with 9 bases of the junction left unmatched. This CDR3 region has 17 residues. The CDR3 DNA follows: TGCGCCAGCAGCCAAGATCGGATGGGACAGGCCCCCTACGAGCAGTACTTC. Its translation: CASSQDRMGQAPYEQYF.

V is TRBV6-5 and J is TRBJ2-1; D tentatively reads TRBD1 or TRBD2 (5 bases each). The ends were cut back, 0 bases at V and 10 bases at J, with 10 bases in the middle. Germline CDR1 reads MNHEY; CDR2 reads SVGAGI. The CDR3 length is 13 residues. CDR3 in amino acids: CASSYSRGSEQFF. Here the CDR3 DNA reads TGTGCCAGCAGTTACTCGAGGGGTTCCGAGCAGTTCTTC.

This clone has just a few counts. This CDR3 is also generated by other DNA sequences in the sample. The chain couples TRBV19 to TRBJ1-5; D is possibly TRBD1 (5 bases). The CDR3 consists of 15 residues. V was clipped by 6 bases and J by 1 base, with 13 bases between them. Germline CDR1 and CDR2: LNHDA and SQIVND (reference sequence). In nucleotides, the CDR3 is TGTGCCAGTAGCACCTGGGGGGGAAGCAATCAGCCCCAGCATTTT. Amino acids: CASSTWGGSNQPQHF.